One and the same sample provided the 8 T cell receptor beta chains below, sequenced in a study of spatial heterogeneity in lung cancer. A single record per CDR3 protein comes from TCRdb applying MiXCR to the 5' RACE reads. Of about 94,000 distinct CDR3 sequences in the sample, just under 20% were seen once. The time point: blood at routine non-recurrence follow-up after resection. The source material was PBMCs, sampled at follow-up. These receptors were collected from a male donor with early-stage non-small cell lung cancer.

This clonotype was counted between two and nine times. The chain is built from TRBV24-1 and TRBJ2-1; 9 bases match TRBD1. In germline, CDR1 is KGHDR, CDR2 SFDVKD. This CDR3 has 15 residues. V was pared by 5 bases and J by 2 bases, with 3 bases of the junction left unmatched. For the CDR3, the DNA is TGTGCCACCAGTGGGACAGGGGCCCCCTACAATGAGCAGTTCTTC. It codes for CATSGTGAPYNEQFF.

This clonotype was found a few times. The chain uses TRBV24-1 and TRBJ2-1, with D perhaps matching TRBD2 (5 bases). The V end lost 3 bases, the J end lost 8 bases, and 19 bases lay between the germline ends. CDR1 is KGHDR, CDR2 SFDVKD, per germline. The CDR3 is made up of 16 amino acids. The CDR3 region has the DNA TGTGCCACCAGTGATGGGGTGGCGGGCCCGGCTGATGAGCAGTTCTTC. Translating it yields CATSDGVAGPADEQFF.

J is TRBJ2-3 and V is TRBV5-6, with D tentatively TRBD1 (6 bases). This CDR3 has 12 amino acids. CDR1 is SGHDT, CDR2 YYEEEE, per germline. Trimming removed 2 bases at V and 6 bases at J, with 7 bases between. In nucleotides, the CDR3 is TGTGCCAGCAGCTTACAGGGTGATACGCAGTATTTT. Translation gives CASSLQGDTQYF. The variable domain in full, completed from reference TRBV5-6 and TRBJ2-3, reads DAGVTQSPTHLIKTRGQQVTLRCSPKSGHDTVSWYQQALGQGPQFIFQYYEEEERQRGNFPDRFSGHQFPNYSSELNVNALLLGDSALYLCASSLQGDTQYFGPGTRLTVL.

This clonotype showed up just a few times. V gene TRBV20-1 combines with J gene TRBJ1-3; D is perhaps TRBD1 (5 bases). In germline, CDR1 is DFQATT, CDR2 SNEGSKA (reference sequence). V was pared by 2 bases and J by 2 bases, with 10 bases between. The CDR3 loop spans 14 amino acids. The CDR3 DNA reads TGCAGTGCTAGACCAGGGCTCCCTGGAAACACCATATATTTT. This sequence encodes CSARPGLPGNTIYF.

This clonotype was picked up many times. J is TRBJ1-1 and V is TRBV7-6, with 9 bases matching TRBD1. With V trimmed by 5 bases and J by 2 bases, 6 bases remained unmatched. The CDR3 runs to 15 residues. CDR1 SGHVS and CDR2 FNYEAQ come from the germline V gene. CDR3 sequence reads: CASSPRQGVNTEAFF. The CDR3 coding sequence is TGTGCCAGCAGCCCCAGACAGGGGGTTAACACTGAAGCTTTCTTT.

This clonotype was seen more than once but under ten times. This CDR3 is CAISDRQGRAEAFF. The DNA for the CDR3 is TGTGCCATCAGTGACAGACAGGGTAGGGCTGAAGCTTTCTTT. The chain joins TRBV10-3 to TRBJ1-1; 7 bases fit TRBD1. This CDR3 contains 14 residues. The J segment lost 6 bases and the V segment lost 3 bases, leaving 7 bases of the junction unmatched. Germline V gene data show CDR1 as ENHRY and CDR2 as SYGVKD.

The gene calls are TRBV27 and TRBJ2-6; D not resolved. Trimming pared 6 bases from V and 2 bases from J, leaving 8 bases between. The CDR3 has 14 amino acids. In germline, CDR1 is MNHEY, CDR2 SMNVEV (reference sequence). The CDR3 is CASRNGAGANVLTF. CDR3 DNA: TGTGCCAGCAGAAATGGAGCTGGGGCCAACGTCCTGACTTTC.

Many counts were recorded for this clonotype. The chain links TRBV6-5 to TRBJ2-3, with 8 bases fitting TRBD1. The germline CDR1 and CDR2 sequences are MNHEY and SVGAGI. The CDR3 is made up of 15 amino acids. V lost 6 bases to trimming and J lost 3 bases; unmatched junction nucleotides: 8. The CDR3 coding sequence is TGTGCCAGCAGCGCTCGGACAGGGCAAACAGATACGCAGTATTTT. Translation: CASSARTGQTDTQYF.